These 2 T cell receptor beta chains originate from one sample sequenced in a study of vaccination and CD4 T cells after COVID-19. Specified treatment: 10-day PBMC culture with coronavirus spike peptide pools or control peptides (ViraFEST assay). Sequencing of the DNA from cultured CD4+ T cells was carried out with the Oncomine TCR Beta short-read assay. Each CDR3 protein gets one entry after TCRdb re-called the PCR reads with MiXCR. The data show around 11,000 distinct CDR3 sequences, 29% seen once. The antigens for these receptors are not known. Sequenced sample: cultured CD4+ T cells from blood. Receptors originate from a human donor with COVID-19.

Details on this clonotype: The junction departs from the called germline gene at one end, perhaps through a read error. The chain couples TRBV11-3 to TRBJ1-5; 8 positions agree with TRBD1. Germline loops: CDR1 SGHNT, CDR2 YENEEA. The CDR3 totals 14 residues. The CDR3 DNA reads as TGTGCCAGCAGCCTCGGACAGGGCAATCAGCTCCAGCATTTT. Amino acids: CASSLGQGNQLQHF. Looking up the rest from reference TRBV11-3 and TRBJ1-5 gives the full variable domain: EAGVVQSPRYKIIEKKQPVAFWCNPISGHNTLYWYLQNLGQGPELLIRYENEEAVDDSQLPKDRFSAERLKGVDSTLKIQPAELGDSAVYLCASSLGQGNQLQHFGDGTRLSIL.

This chain connects TRBV6-2 or TRBV6-3 to TRBJ2-7, with TRBD2 matching over 8 bases. With V trimmed by 6 bases and J by 4 bases, 8 bases remained unmatched. The CDR3 has 14 residues. CDR1 and CDR2 from the germline V gene are MNHEY and SVGEGT. The CDR3 bases are TGTGCCAGCAGCCCCCGGGGGGGTGTATACGAGCAGTACTTC. Translating gives CASSPRGGVYEQYF.